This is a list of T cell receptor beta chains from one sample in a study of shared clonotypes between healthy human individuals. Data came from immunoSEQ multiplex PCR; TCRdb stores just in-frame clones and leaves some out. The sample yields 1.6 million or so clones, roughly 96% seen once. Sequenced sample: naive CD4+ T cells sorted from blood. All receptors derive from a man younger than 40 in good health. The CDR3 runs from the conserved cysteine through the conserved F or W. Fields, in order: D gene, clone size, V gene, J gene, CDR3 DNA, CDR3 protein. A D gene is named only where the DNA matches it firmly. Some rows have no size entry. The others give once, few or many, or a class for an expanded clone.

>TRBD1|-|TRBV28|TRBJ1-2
TGTGCCAGCAGTTTGAGGAATTTAGGACAGGGGCATGGCTACACCTTC
CASSLRNLGQGHGYTF
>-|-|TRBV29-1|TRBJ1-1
TGCAGCGTTGCCGCCGGGTGGGGGATGAACACTGAAGCTTTCTTT
CSVAAGWGMNTEAFF
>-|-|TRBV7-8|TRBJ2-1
TGTGCCAGCAGCTTTATCCCCGTAGCGGATGAGCAGTTCTTC
CASSFIPVADEQFF
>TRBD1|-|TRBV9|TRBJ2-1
TGTGCCAGCAGCAAGGGACAGGGGATAAGGTACAATGAGCAGTTCTTC
CASSKGQGIRYNEQFF
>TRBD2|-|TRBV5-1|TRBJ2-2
TGCGCCAGCAGCTTGGTCCCAAGCGGGAGAGTGGGCGGGGAGCTGTTTTTT
CASSLVPSGRVGGELFF
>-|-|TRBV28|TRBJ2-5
TGTGCCAGCAGGGGAAACCAAGAGACCCAGTACTTC
CASRGNQETQYF
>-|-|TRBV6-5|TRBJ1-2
TGTGCCAGCAGCCCTGACATCTATGGCTACACCTTC
CASSPDIYGYTF
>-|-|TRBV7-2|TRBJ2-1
TGTGCCAGCAGCTCTAGACCTACATACAATGAGCAGTTCTTC
CASSSRPTYNEQFF
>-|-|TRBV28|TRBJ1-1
TGTGCCAGCAGTTTATCTAGGGAAGCTTTCTTT
CASSLSREAFF
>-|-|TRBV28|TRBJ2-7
TGTGCCAGCAATTTCCTCGGGACTTCCCTCTACGAGCAGTACTTC
CASNFLGTSLYEQYF
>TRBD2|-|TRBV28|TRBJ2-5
TGTGCCAGCAATAGGCCGCCACTAGCGGGGGGGGAGACCCAGTACTTC
CASNRPPLAGGETQYF
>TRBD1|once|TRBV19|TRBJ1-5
TGTGCCAGTACGGCTTTAGACAGGGGGCGAGGCAATCAGCCCCAGCATTTT
CASTALDRGRGNQPQHF
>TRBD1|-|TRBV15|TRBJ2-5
TGTGCCACCAGCAGACAACGCAGACAGGGAGACCAAGAGACCCAGTACTTC
CATSRQRRQGDQETQYF
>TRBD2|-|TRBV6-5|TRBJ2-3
TGTGCCAGCAGTTTCCCCAGCGGGAGCACGCAGTATTTT
CASSFPSGSTQYF
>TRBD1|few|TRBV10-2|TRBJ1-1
TGCGCCAGCAGTGAGACAACATCCGGGACAGGGGGGAACACTGAAGCTTTCTTT
CASSETTSGTGGNTEAFF
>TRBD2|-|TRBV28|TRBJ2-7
TGTGCCAGCCTTCGCGGACTAGCGGGATTGGTGTACTTC
CASLRGLAGLVYF
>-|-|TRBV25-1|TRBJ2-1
TGTGCCAGCAGTGATCTATCTCAGGGTGGGGACAATGAGCAGTTCTTC
CASSDLSQGGDNEQFF
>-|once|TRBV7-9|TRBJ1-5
TGTGCCAGCAGCCCGTCGGGGAGGGGGTATAATCAGCCCCAGCATTTT
CASSPSGRGYNQPQHF
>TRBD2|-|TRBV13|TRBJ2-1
TGTGCCAGCAGTTCCAGGACTAGGGAGACTGAATACTACAATGAGCAGTTCTTC
CASSSRTRETEYYNEQFF
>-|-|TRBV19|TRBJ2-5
TGTGCCAGTACCTCGACGAAGACCCAGTACTTC
CASTSTKTQYF
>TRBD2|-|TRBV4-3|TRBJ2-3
TGCGCCAGCAGCCAGGGACTAGCGGGAGTCGGGACAGATACGCAGTATTTT
CASSQGLAGVGTDTQYF
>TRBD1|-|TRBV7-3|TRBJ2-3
TGTGCCAGCAGCTTAAACCCCAGGCTATCATCAGGGGGATCCTTCACAGATACGCAGTATTTT
CASSLNPRLSSGGSFTDTQYF
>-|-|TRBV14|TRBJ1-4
TGTGCCAGCAGCCCCTCCCGGACAAGATCGGCTGAAAAACTGTTTTTT
CASSPSRTRSAEKLFF
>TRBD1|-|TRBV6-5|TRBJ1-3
TGTGCCAGCCAGGGGGGGACGGAGACCGGAAACACCATATATTTT
CASQGGTETGNTIYF
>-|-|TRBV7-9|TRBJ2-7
TGTGCCAGCAATGCTCTAGGAAGTCCATCCTACGAGCAGTACTTC
CASNALGSPSYEQYF
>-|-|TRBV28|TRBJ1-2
TGTGCCAGCAGTCCGGGACGGACTTTCTATGGCTACACCTTC
CASSPGRTFYGYTF
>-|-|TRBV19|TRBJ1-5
TGTGCCAGTAGTATAGATCGTGGGACGGGGGAGCATTTT
CASSIDRGTGEHF
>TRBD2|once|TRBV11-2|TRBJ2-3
TGTGCCAGCAGCATTGGGACTAACACAGATACGCAGTATTTT
CASSIGTNTDTQYF
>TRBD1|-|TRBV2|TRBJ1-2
TGTGCCAGCAATGGACAGGCGAACTATGGCTACACCTTC
CASNGQANYGYTF
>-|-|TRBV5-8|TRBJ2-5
TGTGCCAGCACCCCAAGGGGCCAAGAGACCCAGTACTTC
CASTPRGQETQYF
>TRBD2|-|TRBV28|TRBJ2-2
TGTGCCAGCATAGCGGGAGAGTACACCGGGGAGCTGTTTTTT
CASIAGEYTGELFF
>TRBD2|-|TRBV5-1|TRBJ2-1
TGCGCCAGCAGCTTGGCCGGTCGGGGGACTAGCGGCTACAATGAGCAGTTCTTC
CASSLAGRGTSGYNEQFF
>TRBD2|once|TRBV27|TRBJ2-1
TGTGCCAGCAGTTTAAGACTAGCGGCCGACAATGAGCAGTTCTTC
CASSLRLAADNEQFF
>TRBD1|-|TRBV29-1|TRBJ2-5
TGCAGCGTCCAGAAGGGGGCCCAAGAGACCCAGTACTTC
CSVQKGAQETQYF
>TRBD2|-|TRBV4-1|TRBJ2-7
TGCGCCAGCAGCCAAGAGTCGTCTTCGGGAGGGCCGCCGCAACTTTACGAGCAGTACTTC
CASSQESSSGGPPQLYEQYF
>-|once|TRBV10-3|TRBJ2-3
TGTGCCATCAGTGACGCAGGTAGCACAGATACGCAGTATTTT
CAISDAGSTDTQYF
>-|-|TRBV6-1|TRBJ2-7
TGTGCCAGCAGTGAAGGCGGTACAGCGGCCTACGAGCAGTACTTC
CASSEGGTAAYEQYF
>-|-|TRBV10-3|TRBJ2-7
TGTGCCATCAGTGTCGGTCAGGGGCTCTACGAGCAGTACTTC
CAISVGQGLYEQYF
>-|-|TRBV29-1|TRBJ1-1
TGCAGCGTTGAAGATGTTGGAGGGTGGGACACTGAAGCTTTCTTT
CSVEDVGGWDTEAFF
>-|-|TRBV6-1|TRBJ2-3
TGTGCCGCGGGCCGCGGGATTGATACAGATACGCAGTATTTT
CAAGRGIDTDTQYF
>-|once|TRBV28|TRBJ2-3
TGTGCCAGCAGTTTGCGGAGGAGCACAGATACGCAGTATTTT
CASSLRRSTDTQYF
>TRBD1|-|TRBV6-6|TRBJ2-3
TGTGCCAGCAGTTACTCAGACAGGGGGCTTAGAGATACGCAGTATTTT
CASSYSDRGLRDTQYF
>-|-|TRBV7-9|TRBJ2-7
TGTGCCAGCAGCGAGGGGCGGGCCTCCTACGAGCAGTACTTC
CASSEGRASYEQYF
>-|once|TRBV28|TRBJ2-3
TGTGCCAGCAGCATTCTCACAGATACGCAGTATTTT
CASSILTDTQYF
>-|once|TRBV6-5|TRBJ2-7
TGTGCCAGCACCGGGACTGGTGGGTACGAGCAGTACTTC
CASTGTGGYEQYF
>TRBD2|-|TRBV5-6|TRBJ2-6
TGTGCCAGCAGCCGAGGCCCAGGGAGGGTCTCTGGGGCCAACGTCCTGACTTTC
CASSRGPGRVSGANVLTF
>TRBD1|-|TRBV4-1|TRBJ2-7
TGCGCCAGCAGCCATGCGGGGGACAGGGGGCGCCGCGAGCAGTACTTC
CASSHAGDRGRREQYF